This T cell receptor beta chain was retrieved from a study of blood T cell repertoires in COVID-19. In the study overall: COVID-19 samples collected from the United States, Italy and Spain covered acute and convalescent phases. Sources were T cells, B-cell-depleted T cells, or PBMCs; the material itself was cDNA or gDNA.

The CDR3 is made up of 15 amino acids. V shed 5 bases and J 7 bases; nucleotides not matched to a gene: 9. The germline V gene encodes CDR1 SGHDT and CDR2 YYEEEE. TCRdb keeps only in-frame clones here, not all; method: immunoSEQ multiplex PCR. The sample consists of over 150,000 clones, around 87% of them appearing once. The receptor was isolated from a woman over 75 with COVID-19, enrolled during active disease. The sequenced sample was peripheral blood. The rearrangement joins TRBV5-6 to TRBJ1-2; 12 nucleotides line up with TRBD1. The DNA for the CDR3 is TGTGCCAGCAGGGAACCGGGACAGGGGGCGCTTGGCTACACCTTC. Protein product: CASREPGQGALGYTF. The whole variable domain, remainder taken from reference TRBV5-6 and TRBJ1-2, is DAGVTQSPTHLIKTRGQQVTLRCSPKSGHDTVSWYQQALGQGPQFIFQYYEEEERQRGNFPDRFSGHQFPNYSSELNVNALLLGDSALYLCASREPGQGALGYTFGSGTRLTVV.